This TCR beta chain originates from a study of CD8+CD57+ T cells in acquired aplastic anemia. Individuals selected for sequencing had exhibited CD8+CD57+ cell expansion on flow cytometry. Trimming cost V 0 bases and J 7 bases, with 1 base left between them. This CDR3 spans 10 amino acids. Germline CDR1 and CDR2: SGHAT and FQNNGV. The template used for profiling TCR beta VDJ and CDR3 was genomic DNA. TCRdb called the reads again in MiXCR, with one record for every CDR3 protein. The sample has some 170,000 distinct CDR3 sequences, 70% to 80% seen once. Material: sorted CD4+, CD8+, or CD8+CD57+ T cells (not recorded which) from PBMCs. The V call is TRBV11-2, the J call TRBJ2-7; D uncertain. This sequence originates from a human donor with aplastic anemia. The CDR3 DNA sequence: TGTGCCAGCAGCTTAGAAGAGCAGTACTTC. As protein: CASSLEEQYF.